The present TCR beta chain was sequenced within a study of cytomegalovirus exposure and HLA in healthy donors. Across the study: Of all 360 or so donors who were genotyped, roughly 81% belonged to the Caucasian-associated ancestry cluster. Study conclusions and caveats: Highly shared variants forming one cluster were likely a sequencing artifact. Roughly uniform sequencing depth across donors was assumed, possibly incorrectly.

As concerns this clone: What it binds is unknown.

V was shortened by 0 bases and J by 5 bases, with 10 bases between the two germline ends. Looked up from germline, CDR1 is GTSNPN and CDR2 is SVGIG (reference sequence). There are 13 residues in the CDR3. The PCR used 60 Vbeta and 13 Jbeta primers. Only in-frame clones appear in the TCRdb table, and some are missing; sequencing was by immunoSEQ multiplex PCR. The sample yields roughly 120,000 clones, of which the top ten take up about 2.7%. Sequencing used PBMCs. This TCR came from a man aged 25 to 45 in good health and CMV-seronegative. This chain links TRBV30 with TRBJ1-2; D unresolved. This CDR3 reads CAWSVRGGYGYTF. The CDR3 region has the DNA TGTGCCTGGAGTGTACGAGGAGGGTATGGCTACACCTTC.